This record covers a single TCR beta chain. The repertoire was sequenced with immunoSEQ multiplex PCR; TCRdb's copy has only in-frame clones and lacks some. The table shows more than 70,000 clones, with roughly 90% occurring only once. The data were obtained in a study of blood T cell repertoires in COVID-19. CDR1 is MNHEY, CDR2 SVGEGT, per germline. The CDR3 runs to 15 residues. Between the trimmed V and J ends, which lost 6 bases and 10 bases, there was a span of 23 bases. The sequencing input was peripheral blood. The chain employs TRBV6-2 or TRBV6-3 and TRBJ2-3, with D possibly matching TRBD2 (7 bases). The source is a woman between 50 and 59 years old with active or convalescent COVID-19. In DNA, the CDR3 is TGTGCCAGCAGCCCTCCCGGCGGGGGCAGAGAACCGCAGTATTTT. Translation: CASSPPGGGREPQYF.